The present T cell receptor (beta chain) was sequenced within a study of blood T cell repertoires in COVID-19. Trimming stripped 2 bases from V and 3 bases from J, with 8 bases between. Germline CDR1 is MDHEN and CDR2 is SYDVKM. The CDR3 length is 13 residues. TCRdb's copy holds only in-frame clones and misses some; the assay was immunoSEQ multiplex PCR. The sample includes under 250,000 clones, around 88% seen only once; the top ten take 7% to 10%. Source material: peripheral blood. The chain joins TRBV28 to TRBJ2-7; no firm D call. The source is a woman in her forties or fifties with acute or convalescent COVID-19. The CDR3 DNA follows: TGTGCCAGCAGTTTAGGTAGAATCTACGAGCAGTACTTC. Translation gives CASSLGRIYEQYF.